Listed below are T cell receptor beta chains from one sample, sequenced in a study of blood T cell repertoires in COVID-19. The data were produced by immunoSEQ multiplex PCR, yet TCRdb's version contains in-frame clones alone and is incomplete. The sample carries a few hundred thousand clones, nearly 85% recorded once. Sequencing was performed on peripheral blood. The source is a human donor in a cohort sampled during active COVID-19. Each CDR3 is given with its conserved first and last residue. The D gene is left open where the match is weak. Some rows mark clone size as missing; the rest say once, few, many or name a class of expanded clone.

.	TRBV5-1	TRBD2	TRBJ2-7	CASSLELAGPNSYEQYF	TGCGCCAGCAGCTTGGAGCTAGCGGGACCCAACTCCTACGAGCAGTACTTC
once	TRBV6-5	.	TRBJ2-7	CATHRAGSYEQYF	TGTGCCACCCACCGGGCGGGGAGTTACGAGCAGTACTTC
.	TRBV7-2	.	TRBJ1-2	CASSPSSPGAGYGYTF	TGTGCCAGCAGCCCCTCATCCCCAGGGGCGGGCTATGGCTACACCTTC
few	TRBV7-3	.	TRBJ1-1	CASSPNRDTEAFF	TGTGCCAGCAGCCCCAACAGGGACACTGAAGCTTTCTTT
.	TRBV5-8	.	TRBJ2-7	CASSAAGFGPYEQYF	TGTGCCAGCAGCGCGGCGGGGTTTGGTCCTTACGAGCAGTACTTC
.	TRBV6-6	.	TRBJ1-2	CASVQVGVANYGYTF	TGTGCCAGCGTGCAAGTCGGGGTTGCTAACTATGGCTACACCTTC
.	TRBV28	TRBD2	TRBJ2-7	CASSLSTSGGGEQYF	TGTGCCAGCAGTTTATCGACTAGCGGGGGTGGTGAGCAGTACTTC
.	TRBV9	TRBD2	TRBJ2-5	CASSVTGAGGVQETQYF	TGTGCCAGCAGCGTAACTGGGGCGGGAGGAGTCCAAGAGACCCAGTACTTC
.	TRBV7-9	TRBD1	TRBJ2-7	CASSLGQGKGEQYF	TGTGCCAGCAGCTTGGGACAGGGGAAGGGCGAGCAGTACTTC
.	TRBV23-1	TRBD2	TRBJ2-7	CASSQPRLAGYEQYF	TGCGCCAGCAGTCAGCCCCGACTAGCGGGGTACGAGCAGTACTTC
.	TRBV10-1	TRBD2	TRBJ2-7	CASQPASGYEQYF	TGCGCCAGCCAACCGGCTAGCGGCTACGAGCAGTACTTC
.	TRBV24-1	TRBD1	TRBJ2-1	CATSDRLGQDSDEQFF	TGTGCCACCAGTGACAGATTAGGACAGGACAGCGATGAGCAGTTCTTC
.	TRBV7-8	.	TRBJ1-2	CASSSRHPPGGYTF	TGTGCCAGCAGCTCAAGACACCCGCCAGGGGGCTACACCTTC
.	TRBV10-3	.	TRBJ2-7	CAISIRDIGEQYF	TGTGCCATCAGTATCCGGGACATCGGCGAGCAGTACTTC
.	TRBV6-5	.	TRBJ2-5	CASSYGRETQYF	TGTGCCAGCAGTTACGGGAGGGAGACCCAGTACTTC
.	TRBV5-4	TRBD1	TRBJ1-2	CASRLDRALSF	TGTGCCAGCAGATTGGACAGGGCTCTCTCCTTC
.	TRBV4-1	TRBD1	TRBJ1-6	CASSPPGQGWSPLHF	TGCGCCAGCAGCCCACCGGGACAGGGTTGGTCACCCCTCCACTTT
once	TRBV5-5	TRBD2	TRBJ2-3	CASSYSGGTTDTQYF	TGTGCCAGCAGCTATAGCGGGGGGACCACAGATACGCAGTATTTT
.	TRBV20-1	.	TRBJ2-5	CSASLGQETQYF	TGCAGTGCTAGTCTAGGTCAAGAGACCCAGTACTTC
.	TRBV7-2	TRBD1	TRBJ1-5	CASRAGGANRQPQHF	TGTGCCAGCAGAGCAGGGGGCGCGAACCGTCAGCCCCAGCATTTT
.	TRBV18	.	TRBJ2-2	CASSPLTGYTGELFF	TGTGCCAGCTCACCGTTAACGGGATACACCGGGGAGCTGTTTTTT
.	TRBV18	TRBD1	TRBJ1-3	CASSPRTGAANTIYF	TGTGCCAGCTCACCGCGGACAGGGGCGGCAAACACCATATATTTT
.	TRBV5-1	TRBD1	TRBJ2-7	CASSSNTGTVPPHQQYF	TGCGCCAGCAGCTCTAATACGGGGACAGTACCCCCCCACCAGCAGTACTTC
.	TRBV6-5	TRBD1	TRBJ2-7	CASSYFTGGGNEQYF	TGTGCCAGCAGTTACTTCACAGGGGGCGGAAACGAGCAGTACTTC